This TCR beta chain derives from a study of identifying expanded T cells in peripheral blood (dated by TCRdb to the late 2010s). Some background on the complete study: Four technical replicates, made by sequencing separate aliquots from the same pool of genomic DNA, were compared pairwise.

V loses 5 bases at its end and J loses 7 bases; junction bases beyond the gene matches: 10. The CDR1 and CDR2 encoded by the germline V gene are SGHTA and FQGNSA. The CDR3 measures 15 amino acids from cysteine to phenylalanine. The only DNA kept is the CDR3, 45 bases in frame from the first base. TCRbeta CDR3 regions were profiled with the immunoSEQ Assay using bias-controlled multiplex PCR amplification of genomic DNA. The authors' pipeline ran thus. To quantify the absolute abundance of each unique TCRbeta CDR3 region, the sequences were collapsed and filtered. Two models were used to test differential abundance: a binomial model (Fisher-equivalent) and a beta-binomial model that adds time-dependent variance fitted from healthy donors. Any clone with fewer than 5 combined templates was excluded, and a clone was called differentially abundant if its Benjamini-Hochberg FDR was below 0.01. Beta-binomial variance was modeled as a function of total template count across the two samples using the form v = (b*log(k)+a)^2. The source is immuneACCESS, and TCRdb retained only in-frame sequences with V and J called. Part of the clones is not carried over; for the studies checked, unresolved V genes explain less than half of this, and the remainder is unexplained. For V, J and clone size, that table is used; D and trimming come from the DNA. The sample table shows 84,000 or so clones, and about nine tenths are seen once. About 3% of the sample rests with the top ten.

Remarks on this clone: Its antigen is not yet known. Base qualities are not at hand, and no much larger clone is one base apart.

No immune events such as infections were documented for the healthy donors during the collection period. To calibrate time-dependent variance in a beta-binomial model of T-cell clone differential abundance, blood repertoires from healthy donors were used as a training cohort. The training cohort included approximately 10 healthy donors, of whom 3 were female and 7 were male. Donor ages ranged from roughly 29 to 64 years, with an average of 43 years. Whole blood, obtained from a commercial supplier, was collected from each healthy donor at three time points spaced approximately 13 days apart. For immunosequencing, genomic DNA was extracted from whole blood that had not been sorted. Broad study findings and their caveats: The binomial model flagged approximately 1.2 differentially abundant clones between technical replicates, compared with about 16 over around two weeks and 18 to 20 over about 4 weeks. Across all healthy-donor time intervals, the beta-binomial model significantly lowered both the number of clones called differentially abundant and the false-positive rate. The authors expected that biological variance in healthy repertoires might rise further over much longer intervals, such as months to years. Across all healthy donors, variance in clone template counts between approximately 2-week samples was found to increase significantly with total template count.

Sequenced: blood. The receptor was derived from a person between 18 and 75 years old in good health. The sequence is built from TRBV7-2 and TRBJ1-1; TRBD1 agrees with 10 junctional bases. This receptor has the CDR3 CASSRQMDRGNEAFF. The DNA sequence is TGTGCCAGCAGCCGACAGATGGACAGGGGGAATGAAGCTTTCTTT.